One and the same sample provided the 32 T cell receptor beta chains below, sequenced in a study of T cell repertoires in cytomegalovirus infection. TCRdb fed the reads into MiXCR, producing one record per CDR3 protein. The sample records fewer than 550,000 distinct CDR3 sequences, 11% being singletons. Sequenced input: PBMCs. These TCRs come from a human donor in good health (CMV status not recorded). Some clones in this sample may be carry-over from other donors' samples.

The V call is TRBV18, the J call TRBJ1-5; D not certain. The CDR3 is made up of 14 amino acids. Per the germline V gene, CDR1 is KGHSH and CDR2 is LQKENI. Between the trimmed V and J ends, which lost 3 bases and 7 bases, there was a span of 13 bases. Here the CDR3 reads CASSPLGREQPQHF. The CDR3 region has the DNA TGTGCCAGCTCACCGCTGGGGAGGGAGCAGCCCCAGCATTTT.

The rearrangement links TRBV6-5 to TRBJ1-4; D possibly corresponds to TRBD1 (5 bases). The CDR3 length is 16 residues. The V and J ends lost 6 bases and 0 bases respectively, with 14 bases between them. The V gene's germline CDR1 is MNHEY and CDR2 SVGAGI. CDR3 DNA: TGTGCCAGCAGCCGACAAGGGGCCACAACTAATGAAAAACTGTTTTTT. It is translated as CASSRQGATTNEKLFF.

This clonotype was seen more than once but under ten times. The chain links TRBV18 to TRBJ2-1, with D uncertain. The V and J ends lost 3 bases and 6 bases respectively, with 12 bases between them. This CDR3 region has 14 residues. Germline CDR1 KGHSH, CDR2 LQKENI. In DNA form, the CDR3 reads TGTGCCAGCTCACCCGGTATCCTAGGCAATGAGCAGTTCTTC. Its translation: CASSPGILGNEQFF.

The J gene is TRBJ1-5, the V gene TRBV27, with 7 bases matching TRBD1. Germline V CDR1 and CDR2: MNHEY, SMNVEV (reference sequence). This CDR3 region has 13 residues. J was trimmed by 10 bases and V by 5 bases; bases with no gene match: 8. CDR3 sequence reads: CASSPQGDSPQHF. The CDR3 bases are TGTGCCAGCAGTCCCCAGGGGGATAGTCCCCAGCATTTT.

This clonotype has at least ten counts. The chain is built from TRBV7-8 and TRBJ1-1; D ambiguous. The germline V gene has CDR1 SGHVS and CDR2 FQNEAQ. V was shortened by 6 bases and J by 1 base, with 15 bases between the two germline ends. This CDR3 has 15 residues. The CDR3 spells CASRFDTTKNTEAFF. In nucleotides, the CDR3 is TGTGCCAGCAGGTTCGACACCACCAAGAACACTGAAGCTTTCTTT. The full variable domain, in which reference TRBV7-8 and TRBJ1-1 provide the parts outside the CDR3, is GAGVSQSPRYKVAKRGQDVALRCDPISGHVSLFWYQQALGQGPEFLTYFQNEAQLDKSGLPSDRFFAERPEGSVSTLKIQRTQQEDSAVYLCASRFDTTKNTEAFFGQGTRLTVV.

CDR3 residues: CASSLTLGKETQYF. DNA for the CDR3: TGTGCCAGCAGTTTAACCCTAGGAAAAGAGACCCAGTACTTC. The rearrangement links TRBV12-3 or TRBV12-4 to TRBJ2-5; D not certain. Trimming removed 2 bases from V and 3 bases from J, with 10 bases in between. This CDR3 has 14 amino acids.

Many counts were recorded for this clonotype. The chain links TRBV10-3 to TRBJ2-1; D is tentatively TRBD1 or TRBD2 (6 bases each). Germline CDR1 is ENHRY and CDR2 is SYGVKD. This CDR3 region has 18 residues. V lost 3 bases and J 1 base, leaving 19 bases between the germline ends. In DNA, the CDR3 is TGTGCCATCAGTGACCCCGTGAGGGGGGAGAGGTCCTACAATGAGCAGTTCTTC. Amino acids: CAISDPVRGERSYNEQFF.

This clonotype was observed a few times. The chain recombines TRBV5-1 with TRBJ1-1; possibly TRBD1 for D (6 bases). This CDR3 contains 16 residues. Germline assignment: CDR1 SGHRS and CDR2 YFSETQ. Deletions cut 7 bases from V and 5 bases from J, with 24 bases between. The CDR3 sequence: CASSSAGAGSLTEAFF. CDR3 nucleotide sequence: TGCGCCAGCTCCTCGGCAGGGGCGGGGAGTCTTACTGAAGCTTTCTTT.

This clonotype was observed at least ten times. V usage is TRBV25-1 and J usage is TRBJ1-4; unclear D gene. The ends were cut back, 3 bases at V and 5 bases at J, with 13 bases in the middle. The CDR3 is made up of 15 amino acids. Germline assignment: CDR1 MGHDK and CDR2 SYGVNS. The CDR3 DNA is TGTGCCAGCAGTGATACCGGGATCGCAAATGAAAAACTGTTTTTT. This gives the protein CASSDTGIANEKLFF.

The V and J genes are TRBV15 and TRBJ2-1; no clear D. Germline V gene sequence: CDR1 LNHNV, CDR2 YYDKDF (reference sequence). V gave up 1 base and J gave up 15 bases, with 16 bases separating them. CDR3 length: 13 amino acids. CDR3: CATSRGPSAGRFF. DNA of the CDR3: TGTGCCACCAGCAGAGGGCCCAGCGCCGGGCGGTTCTTC. The full variable domain, rest sourced from reference TRBV15 and TRBJ2-1, is DAMVIQNPRYQVTQFGKPVTLSCSQTLNHNVMYWYQQKSSQAPKLLFHYYDKDFNNEADTPDNFQSRRPNTSFCFLDIRSPGLGDTAMYLCATSRGPSAGRFFGPGTRLTVL.

This clonotype was counted ten times or more. The chain recombines TRBV7-8 with TRBJ2-5; 16 nucleotides line up with TRBD2. This CDR3 has 16 residues. After removal of 5 bases from V and 2 bases from J, the junction contained 2 bases not matched to a gene. Germline V lookup: CDR1 SGHVS, CDR2 FQNEAQ. CDR3 DNA: TGTGCCAGCAGCCAGGGACTAGCGGGGGGGCAAGAGACCCAGTACTTC. This encodes CASSQGLAGGQETQYF.

The genes are TRBV29-1 and TRBJ2-7; D possibly corresponds to TRBD1 (5 bases). V shed 4 bases and J shed 6 bases, with 13 bases lying between them. Germline assignment: CDR1 SQVTM and CDR2 ANQGSEA. This CDR3 is 12 amino acids long. The CDR3 loop is CSVGQNQVEQYF. CDR3 nucleotides: TGCAGCGTTGGACAGAATCAAGTCGAGCAGTACTTC.

This clonotype was picked up many times. V is TRBV7-9 and J is TRBJ2-1, with D perhaps TRBD2 (6 bases). Trimming left V 0 bases short and J 8 bases short, with 8 bases between. Germline CDR1 and CDR2: SEHNR and FQNEAQ (reference sequence). The CDR3 length is 13 residues. The CDR3 nucleotides read TGTGCCAGCAGCTTAGCTGGAGGGCATGAGCAGTTCTTC. Its protein is CASSLAGGHEQFF.

This clonotype came up a few times. The chain has TRBV5-1 and TRBJ2-7; possible D gene TRBD2, 8 bases. Per the germline V gene, CDR1 is SGHRS and CDR2 is YFSETQ. This CDR3 has 16 residues. Trimming left V 0 bases short and J 2 bases short, with 15 bases between. This CDR3 is CASSLAAGGQAYEQYF. The CDR3 nucleotides are TGCGCCAGCAGCTTGGCTGCGGGAGGACAGGCCTACGAGCAGTACTTC.

There are many counts of this clonotype. The V call is TRBV7-9, the J call TRBJ2-7; perhaps TRBD2 as D (5 bases). CDR3 length equals 14 residues. CDR1 and CDR2 (germline): SEHNR, FQNEAQ (reference sequence). V was shortened by 2 bases and J by 2 bases, with 10 bases between the two germline ends. CDR3 protein: CASSLSSRTYEQYF. In nucleotides, the CDR3 is TGTGCCAGCAGCTTATCTAGCAGGACCTACGAGCAGTACTTC.

This clonotype was recorded a few times. This chain joins TRBV5-4 and TRBJ2-1; D perhaps matches TRBD1 (5 bases). Between the trimmed V and J ends, which lost 2 bases and 7 bases, there was a span of 13 bases. The CDR3 spans 14 residues. Germline V CDR1 and CDR2: SGHNT, YYREEE (reference sequence). CDR3 DNA sequence: TGTGCCAGCAGCTTTACATCAAAGGGGAATGAGCAGTTCTTC. It is translated as CASSFTSKGNEQFF.

The V call is TRBV20-1, the J call TRBJ2-3, with TRBD2 matching 8 bases. The V and J ends lost 7 bases and 3 bases, in that order; junction bases with no gene match: 9. The CDR3 sequence is 14 residues long. From germline, CDR1 is DFQATT and CDR2 SNEGSKA (reference sequence). CDR3 DNA: TGCAGTGTCCAATCGGGAGGGCCAACAGATACGCAGTATTTT. It is translated as CSVQSGGPTDTQYF.

This clonotype showed up many times. The chain uses TRBV28 and TRBJ2-7, with 11 bases that match TRBD1. V lost 6 bases and J lost 6; bases outside the gene matches: 10. CDR1 and CDR2 (germline): MDHEN, SYDVKM. The CDR3 consists of 15 residues. The CDR3 nucleotides are TGTGCCAGCAGCCCCCCGGACAGGGGGCATGGCGAGCAGTACTTC. It yields the protein CASSPPDRGHGEQYF. The full variable domain, with the rest looked up from reference TRBV28 and TRBJ2-7, is DVKVTQSSRYLVKRTGEKVFLECVQDMDHENMFWYRQDPGLGLRLIYFSYDVKMKEKGDIPEGYSVSREKKERFSLILESASTNQTSMYLCASSPPDRGHGEQYFGPGTRLTVT.

This clonotype was seen many times. V gene TRBV7-7 combines with J gene TRBJ2-1, with D possibly TRBD1 on 6 matching bases. The germline V gene encodes CDR1 SSHAT and CDR2 FNYEAQ (reference sequence). Trimming pared 3 bases from V and 9 bases from J, leaving 24 bases between. This CDR3 region has 17 residues. This CDR3 is CASSLGAFGQKRGEQFF. CDR3 nucleotides: TGTGCCAGCAGCTTGGGGGCGTTCGGACAGAAAAGGGGTGAGCAGTTCTTC.

V and J are TRBV5-1 and TRBJ2-1, with 7 bases identical to TRBD2. Losses at the gene ends were 0 bases for V and 4 bases for J; bases not matched to a gene: 4. The germline CDR1 and CDR2 sequences are SGHRS and YFSETQ. CDR3 length: 15 amino acids. The CDR3 sequence is CASSLGAGAYNEQFF. The CDR3 nucleotides are TGCGCCAGCAGCTTGGGGGCGGGAGCTTACAATGAGCAGTTCTTC.

This clonotype was detected many times. V is TRBV20-1 and J is TRBJ1-5, with D possibly being TRBD1 (6 bases). Germline-derived CDR1 and CDR2 are DFQATT and SNEGSKA (reference sequence). The CDR3 is 18 residues long. Trimming stripped 0 bases from V and 0 bases from J, with 18 bases between. Here the CDR3 reads CSARDLGGWSYSNQPQHF. The DNA for the CDR3 is TGCAGTGCTAGAGATCTCGGGGGCTGGAGCTATAGCAATCAGCCCCAGCATTTT.

Comments on this clonotype: Given a much more abundant clone one base away, this may be a read error. In nucleotides, the CDR3 is TGCAGTGCTAGAGATGGGCACGGCGGCTATGAGCTGTTCTTC. It is translated as CSARDGHGGYELFF. This rearrangement joins TRBV20-1 to TRBJ2-1; D gene uncertain. In germline, CDR1 is DFQATT, CDR2 SNEGSKA (reference sequence). CDR3 size: 14 residues.

This clonotype was counted ten times or more. The chain couples TRBV5-1 to TRBJ2-2; a weak D match, TRBD2 (6 bases). Trimming pared 0 bases from V and 2 bases from J, leaving 11 bases between. The CDR3 has 16 residues. The germline V gene encodes CDR1 SGHRS and CDR2 YFSETQ. The CDR3 nucleotides read TGCGCCAGCAGCTTGGGTGCCGGGGGAAACACCGGGGAGCTGTTTTTT. Translation gives CASSLGAGGNTGELFF.

The sample holds a few counts of this clonotype. The chain combines TRBV20-1 with TRBJ1-1; D may be TRBD1 (6 bases). The V end lost 6 bases, the J end lost 5 bases, and 13 bases lay between the germline ends. The germline V gene has CDR1 DFQATT and CDR2 SNEGSKA (reference sequence). This CDR3 has 12 residues. The DNA of the CDR3 is TGCAGTGCCCAGACAGGAGAGACTGAAGCTTTCTTT. Its protein is CSAQTGETEAFF.

This clonotype was detected a few times. The chain carries TRBV7-9 and TRBJ1-3; 7 positions agree with TRBD1. The CDR3 consists of 15 residues. Germline trimming cut 5 bases from V and 3 bases from J; bases unmatched to any gene: 7. CDR1 SEHNR and CDR2 FQNEAQ come from the germline V gene (reference sequence). CDR3 sequence: CASSPGTAYGNTIYF. CDR3 nucleotide sequence: TGTGCCAGCAGCCCTGGGACAGCCTATGGAAACACCATATATTTT.

The chain couples TRBV20-1 to TRBJ2-1; TRBD1 matches at 8 bases. CDR3 length: 15 residues. CDR1 and CDR2 (germline): DFQATT, SNEGSKA (reference sequence). The ends lost 3 bases at V and 1 base at J; junction bases unmatched: 5. The CDR3 sequence is CSARNTGGSYNEQFF. DNA for the CDR3: TGCAGTGCTAGGAACACAGGGGGTTCCTACAATGAGCAGTTCTTC.

This clonotype was counted many times. The chain has TRBV7-8 and TRBJ1-1; no firm D call. CDR3 size: 12 residues. V dropped 6 bases and J dropped 6 bases, with 11 bases sitting between them. Germline CDR1 is SGHVS and CDR2 is FQNEAQ. The CDR3 here is CASRPQGPEAFF. For the CDR3, the DNA is TGTGCCAGCAGGCCCCAAGGACCTGAAGCTTTCTTT.

In its sample, this clonotype was seen a few times. The chain links TRBV29-1 to TRBJ1-1, with D tentatively TRBD1 (6 bases). Germline values: CDR1 SQVTM, CDR2 ANQGSEA. The CDR3 extends over 12 amino acids. Trimming cost V 8 bases and J 2 bases, with 12 bases left between them. CDR3 DNA sequence: TGCAGCTCCCGGGACACTAACACTGAAGCTTTCTTT. Protein sequence: CSSRDTNTEAFF.

The chain uses TRBV28 and TRBJ1-1, with unresolved D. The CDR3 runs 12 residues. Germline V gene data show CDR1 as MDHEN and CDR2 as SYDVKM. Trimming stripped 5 bases from V and 4 bases from J, with 8 bases between. The DNA of the CDR3 is TGTGCCAGCAGTGGGAGAACCACTGAAGCTTTCTTT. It specifies CASSGRTTEAFF.

The rearrangement joins TRBV18 to TRBJ2-2, with TRBD2 matching over 8 bases. The germline V gene encodes CDR1 KGHSH and CDR2 LQKENI. V lost 1 base and J lost 3; bases outside the gene matches: 1. There are 15 residues in the CDR3. CDR3 bases: TGTGCCAGCTCACCACGGCGGGAGGACACCGGGGAGCTGTTTTTT. Amino acid sequence: CASSPRREDTGELFF.

CDR3: CSAKDSPIGGYTF. As DNA, the CDR3 is TGCAGTGCTAAGGACAGCCCCATTGGTGGCTACACCTTC. The genes are TRBV20-1 and TRBJ1-2; D may be TRBD1 (6 bases). The CDR3 sequence is 13 residues long. Germline V gene lookup returns CDR1 DFQATT and CDR2 SNEGSKA (reference sequence). The ends were cut back, 4 bases at V and 7 bases at J, with 16 bases in the middle.

This clonotype was detected ten times or more. This rearrangement joins TRBV11-2 to TRBJ2-1, with 10 bases that match TRBD2. V dropped 3 bases and J dropped 0; count of bases not matched to a gene: 8. From germline, CDR1 is SGHAT and CDR2 FQNNGV. This CDR3 comprises 18 residues. In DNA form, the CDR3 reads TGTGCCAGCAGCTTTTCAGCGGGAGGGCCAAGCTCCTACAATGAGCAGTTCTTC. Its translation: CASSFSAGGPSSYNEQFF.